This TCR beta chain came from a study of cytomegalovirus exposure and HLA in healthy donors. Amplification used 60 Vbeta primers and 13 Jbeta primers. The protocol was immunoSEQ multiplex PCR, while the TCRdb copy is restricted to in-frame clones and leaves out a portion. The sample table includes about 110,000 clones. Unmatched junction bases numbered 5, after V lost 1 base and J lost 4 bases. CDR3 length equals 15 residues. Germline V gene data show CDR1 as SGHAT and CDR2 as FQNNGV. This receptor was taken from a man aged 25 to 40 in good health and CMV-seronegative. The sample was PBMCs. This sequence joins TRBV11-2 and TRBJ2-7, with TRBD1 matching over 9 bases. In DNA form, the CDR3 reads TGTGCCAGCAGCTTAGCCGGACAGGGGCGATACGAGCAGTACTTC. Protein: CASSLAGQGRYEQYF.